This TCR beta chain comes out of a study of blood T cell repertoires in COVID-19. Study information: Donors in the United States, Italy and Spain gave samples during acute or convalescent COVID-19.

This table comes from immunoSEQ multiplex PCR, and its TCRdb copy is limited to in-frame clones, with some not included. The sample holds about 190,000 clones, almost 90% seen once. The CDR3 totals 16 residues. From germline, CDR1 is MGHRA and CDR2 YSYEKL. J was trimmed by 6 bases and V by 0 bases; bases with no gene match: 4. The V call is TRBV4-1, the J call TRBJ1-5; TRBD1 matches 11 bases. What was sequenced was peripheral blood. The TCR sequence derives from a man between 18 and 35 years old with active or convalescent COVID-19. The DNA of the CDR3 is TGCGCCAGCAGCCAAGACGGAGGGACAGGGGGTCAGCCCCAGCATTTT. Translated, it gives CASSQDGGTGGQPQHF.